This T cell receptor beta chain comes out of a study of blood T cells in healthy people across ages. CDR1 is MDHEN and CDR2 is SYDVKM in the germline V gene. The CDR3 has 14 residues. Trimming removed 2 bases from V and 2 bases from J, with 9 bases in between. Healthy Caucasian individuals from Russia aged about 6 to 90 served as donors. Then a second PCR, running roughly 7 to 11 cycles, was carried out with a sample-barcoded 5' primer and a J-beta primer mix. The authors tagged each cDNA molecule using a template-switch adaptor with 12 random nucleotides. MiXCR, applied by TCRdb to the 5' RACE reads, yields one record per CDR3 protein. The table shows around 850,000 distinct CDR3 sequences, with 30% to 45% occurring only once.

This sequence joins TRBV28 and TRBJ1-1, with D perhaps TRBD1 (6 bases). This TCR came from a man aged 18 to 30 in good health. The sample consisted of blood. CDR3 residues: CASSLGTRNTEAFF. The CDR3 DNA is TGTGCCAGCAGTTTAGGGACAAGAAACACTGAAGCTTTCTTT.